This TCR beta chain originates from a study of identical twins. Study outcomes and limitations: The study found weaker excess twin sharing in beta out-of-frame sequences. Out-of-frame alpha sequences shared by twins were enriched for low generation probability. Conclusions leaned on cross-sectional statistical analysis and did not track the same donors over time.

In its sample, this clonotype was seen a few times. Its antigen is not identified. Template switching (which added a universal primer site) was used, and cDNA carried unique molecular identifiers. TCRdb re-called the 5' RACE reads with MiXCR, one entry per CDR3 protein. Of some 600,000 distinct CDR3 sequences listed, roughly 6.6% are singletons. Looked up from germline, CDR1 is SGDLS and CDR2 is YYNGEE. This CDR3 has 17 residues. The germline V and J ends were trimmed by 0 bases and 3 bases, with 16 bases remaining between them. This same sample was also taken into another study, of yellow fever vaccine responses in identical twins.

Sequenced sample: PBMCs. The clonotype originates from a woman between 18 and 29 years old in good health. V usage is TRBV9 and J usage is TRBJ2-1; D ambiguous. The CDR3 sequence is CASSVAATPTVYNEQFF. The CDR3, as DNA: TGTGCCAGCAGCGTAGCGGCTACCCCTACGGTCTACAATGAGCAGTTCTTC.